This TCR beta chain derives from a study of blood T cell repertoires in COVID-19. Study-wide context: Donors in the United States, Italy and Spain gave samples during acute or convalescent COVID-19. From T cells, B-cell-depleted T cells, or PBMCs came the material, which was cDNA or gDNA.

In the source study's methods: Estimation of nucleated cell counts relied on the amplification of reference gene primers. The protocol was immunoSEQ multiplex PCR, while the TCRdb copy is restricted to in-frame clones and leaves out a portion. V and J calls and clone size are copied from that table; D and trimming were computed from the DNA. This sample has over 85,000 clones, with around nine tenths found just once. This clonotype was obtained from a man aged 50-60 years with active or convalescent COVID-19. The source material was peripheral blood.

CDR3 DNA sequence: TGTGCCACCCGGGACAGGGGGCAGAATGAGCAGTTCTTC. Protein product: CATRDRGQNEQFF. This chain joins TRBV19 and TRBJ2-1; 12 bases fit TRBD1. CDR3 length: 13 amino acids. Per the germline V gene, CDR1 is LNHDA and CDR2 is SQIVND (reference sequence). Trimming removed 10 bases from V and 7 bases from J; junction bases left unmatched: 5.